A selection of T cell receptor beta chains follows, all from one sample in a study of monozygotic twins with inflammatory bowel disease. No DNA is given; TCRdb re-called the 5' RACE reads and lists each CDR3 protein once. There are approximately 200,000 distinct CDR3 sequences in the sample, with under 8.5% held by the top ten. The sequenced sample consisted of blood. The receptors were gathered from a human donor with ulcerative colitis or Crohn's disease, or a healthy co-twin of an affected twin (not recorded which). The CDR3 runs from the conserved cysteine through the conserved F or W.

TRBV7-9	TRBJ1-1	CASSLDDNTEAFF
TRBV6-2/TRBV6-3	TRBJ2-3	CASIPRGLHTGTQYF
TRBV18	TRBJ2-1	CASSLAGENEQFF
TRBV6-5	TRBJ1-1	CASSYSRGGQEAFF
TRBV12-3/TRBV12-4	TRBJ2-3	CASSPIGTGVYGTDTQYF
TRBV28	TRBJ2-7	CASTSRDTYEQYF
TRBV19	TRBJ2-3	CASSTLAGIHTDTQYF
TRBV7-2	TRBJ1-3	CASSSPPGGSGNTIYF
TRBV2	TRBJ2-7	CASSKSYEQYF
TRBV20-1	TRBJ2-2	CSAPGGPGTGELFF
TRBV5-1	TRBJ1-1	CASSTGQNTEAFF
TRBV20-1	TRBJ2-2	CSARKDGLANTGELFF
TRBV7-2	TRBJ2-2	CASSPPRGPGELFF
TRBV6-6	TRBJ1-5	CASSYIVEPQHF
TRBV4-2	TRBJ1-5	CASSQEDDSYQPQHF
TRBV7-2	TRBJ2-2	CASSSSGSSGRARELFF